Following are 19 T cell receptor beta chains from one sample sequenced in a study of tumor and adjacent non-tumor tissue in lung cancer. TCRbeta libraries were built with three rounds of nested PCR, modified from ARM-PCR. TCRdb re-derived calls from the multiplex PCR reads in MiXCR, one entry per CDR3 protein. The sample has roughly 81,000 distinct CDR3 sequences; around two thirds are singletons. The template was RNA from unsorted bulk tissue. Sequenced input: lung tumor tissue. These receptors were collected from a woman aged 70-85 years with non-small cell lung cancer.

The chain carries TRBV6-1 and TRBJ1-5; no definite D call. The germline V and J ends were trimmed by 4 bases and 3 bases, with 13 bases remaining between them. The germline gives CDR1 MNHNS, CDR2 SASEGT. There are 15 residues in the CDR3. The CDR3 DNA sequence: TGTGCCAGCAGTGGAGGTGAAGGTCTCAATCAGCCCCAGCATTTT. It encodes CASSGGEGLNQPQHF.

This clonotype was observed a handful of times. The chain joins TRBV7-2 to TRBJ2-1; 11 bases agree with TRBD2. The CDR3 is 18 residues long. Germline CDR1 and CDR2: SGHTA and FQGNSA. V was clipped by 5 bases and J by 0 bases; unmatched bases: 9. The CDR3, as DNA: TGTGCCAGCAGCCCCGTTTTTCTAGCGGGAGGCTCCTACAATGAGCAGTTCTTC. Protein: CASSPVFLAGGSYNEQFF.

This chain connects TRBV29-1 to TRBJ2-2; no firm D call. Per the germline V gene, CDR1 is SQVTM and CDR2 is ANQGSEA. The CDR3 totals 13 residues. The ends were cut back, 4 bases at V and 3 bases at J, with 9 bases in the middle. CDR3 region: CSVVARDTGELFF. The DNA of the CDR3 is TGCAGCGTTGTCGCGCGTGACACCGGGGAGCTGTTTTTT.

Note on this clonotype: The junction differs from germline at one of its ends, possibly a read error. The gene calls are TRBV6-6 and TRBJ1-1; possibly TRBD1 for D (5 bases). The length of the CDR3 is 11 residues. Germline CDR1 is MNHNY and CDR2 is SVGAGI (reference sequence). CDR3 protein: CSSVTDTEAFF. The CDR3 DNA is TGTTCCAGTGTGACAGACACTGAAGCTTTCTTT.

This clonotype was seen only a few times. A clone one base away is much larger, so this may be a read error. CDR3 region: CSATRLAGVSYSEQFF. In nucleotides, the CDR3 is TGCAGTGCTACCCGACTAGCGGGGGTCTCCTACAGTGAGCAGTTCTTC. The chain couples TRBV20-1 to TRBJ2-1, with 12 bases identical to TRBD2. Germline assignment: CDR1 DFQATT and CDR2 SNEGSKA (reference sequence). This CDR3 is built from 16 residues.

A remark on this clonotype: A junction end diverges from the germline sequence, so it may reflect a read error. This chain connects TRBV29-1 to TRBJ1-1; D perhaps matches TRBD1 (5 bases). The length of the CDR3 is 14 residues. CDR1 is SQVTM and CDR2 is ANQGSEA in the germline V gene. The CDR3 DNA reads TGCAGCCTTGAAAGTTTTGGGACGCCCAATGGCGCTTTCTTT. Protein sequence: CSLESFGTPNGAFF.

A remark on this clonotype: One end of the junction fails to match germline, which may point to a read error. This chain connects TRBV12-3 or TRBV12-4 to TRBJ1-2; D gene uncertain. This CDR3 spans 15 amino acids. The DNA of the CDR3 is TGTGCTAGCAGTTTGGCCGTGAGGTTATTCTATGGCTACACCTTC. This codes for CASSLAVRLFYGYTF.

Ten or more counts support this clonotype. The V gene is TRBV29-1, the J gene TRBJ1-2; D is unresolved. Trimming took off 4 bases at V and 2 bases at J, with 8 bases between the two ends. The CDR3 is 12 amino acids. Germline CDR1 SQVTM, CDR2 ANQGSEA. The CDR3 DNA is TGCAGCGTTGTAGGGCGGAACTATGGCTACACCTTC. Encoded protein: CSVVGRNYGYTF.

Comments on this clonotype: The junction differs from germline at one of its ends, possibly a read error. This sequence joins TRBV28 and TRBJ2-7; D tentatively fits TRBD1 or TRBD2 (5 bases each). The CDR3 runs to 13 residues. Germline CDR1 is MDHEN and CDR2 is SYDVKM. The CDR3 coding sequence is TGTGCCGGCAGCCCAGGGACGGCCTACGAGCAGTACTTC. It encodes CAGSPGTAYEQYF.

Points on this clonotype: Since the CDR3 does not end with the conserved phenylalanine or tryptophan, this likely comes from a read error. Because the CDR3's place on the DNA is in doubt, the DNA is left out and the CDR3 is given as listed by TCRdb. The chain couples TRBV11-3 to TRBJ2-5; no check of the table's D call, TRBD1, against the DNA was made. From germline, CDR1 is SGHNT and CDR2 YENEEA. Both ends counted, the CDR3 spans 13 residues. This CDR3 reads CASSLDREETQCC.

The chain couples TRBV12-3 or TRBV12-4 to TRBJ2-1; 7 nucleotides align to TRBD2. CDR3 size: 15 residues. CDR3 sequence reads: CISIPGLGVYNEQFF. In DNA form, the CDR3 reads TGTATCAGCATTCCAGGACTAGGCGTCTACAATGAGCAGTTCTTC.

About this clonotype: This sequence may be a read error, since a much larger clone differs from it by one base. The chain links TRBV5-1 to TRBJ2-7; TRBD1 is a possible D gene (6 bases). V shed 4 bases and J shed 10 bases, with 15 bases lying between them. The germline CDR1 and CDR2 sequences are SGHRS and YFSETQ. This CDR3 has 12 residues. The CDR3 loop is CASSVGGADQYF. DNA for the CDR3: TGCGCCAGCAGCGTAGGGGGAGCCGACCAGTACTTC. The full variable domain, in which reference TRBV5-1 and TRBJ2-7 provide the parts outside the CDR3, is KAGVTQTPRYLIKTRGQQVTLSCSPISGHRSVSWYQQTPGQGLQFLFEYFSETQRNKGNFPGRFSGRQFSNSRSEMNVSTLELGDSALYLCASSVGGADQYFGPGTRLTVT.

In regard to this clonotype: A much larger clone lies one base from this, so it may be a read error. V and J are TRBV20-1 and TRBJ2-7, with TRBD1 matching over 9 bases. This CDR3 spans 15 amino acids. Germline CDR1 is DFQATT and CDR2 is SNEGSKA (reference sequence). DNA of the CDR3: TGCAGTGTTAGAGAACCCGGGACAGGGACTTACGAGCAGTACTTC. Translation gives CSVREPGTGTYEQYF.

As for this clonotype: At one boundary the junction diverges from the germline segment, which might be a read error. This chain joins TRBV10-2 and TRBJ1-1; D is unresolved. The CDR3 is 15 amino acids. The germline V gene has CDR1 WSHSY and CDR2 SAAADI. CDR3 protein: CASSGRSTLNTEAFF. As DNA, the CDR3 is TGCGCCAGCAGTGGGCGGAGCACTCTGAATACTGAAGCTTTCTTT.

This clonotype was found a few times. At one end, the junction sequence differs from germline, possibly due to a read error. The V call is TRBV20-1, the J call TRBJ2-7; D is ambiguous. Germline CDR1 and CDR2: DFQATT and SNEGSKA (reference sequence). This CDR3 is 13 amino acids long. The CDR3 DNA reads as TGCAGTGCGCCACCGCAGAGCTTCTACGAGCAGCACTTC. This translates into CSAPPQSFYEQHF.

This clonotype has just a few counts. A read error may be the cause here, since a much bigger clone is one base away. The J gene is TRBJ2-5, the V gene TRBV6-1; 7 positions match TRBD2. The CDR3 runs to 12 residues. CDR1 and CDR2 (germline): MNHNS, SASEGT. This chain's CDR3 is CASSLRGETLYF. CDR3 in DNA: TGTGCCAGCAGCCTTCGGGGGGAGACCCTGTACTTC.

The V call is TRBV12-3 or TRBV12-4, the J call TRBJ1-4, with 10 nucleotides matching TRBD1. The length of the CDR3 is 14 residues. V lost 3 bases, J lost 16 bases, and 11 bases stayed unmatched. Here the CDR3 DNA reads TGTGCCAGCAGTTTGGGGACAGGGGTCGAAAAGCCGTTTTTT. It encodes CASSLGTGVEKPFF.

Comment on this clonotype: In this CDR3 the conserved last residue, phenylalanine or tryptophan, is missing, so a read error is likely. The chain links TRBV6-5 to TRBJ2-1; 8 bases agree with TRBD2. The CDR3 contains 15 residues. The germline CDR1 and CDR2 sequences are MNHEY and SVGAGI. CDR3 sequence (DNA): TGTACCAGCAGTACGCTAGCGGGCTCCTATAATGAGCAGTTCATC. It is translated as CTSSTLAGSYNEQFI.

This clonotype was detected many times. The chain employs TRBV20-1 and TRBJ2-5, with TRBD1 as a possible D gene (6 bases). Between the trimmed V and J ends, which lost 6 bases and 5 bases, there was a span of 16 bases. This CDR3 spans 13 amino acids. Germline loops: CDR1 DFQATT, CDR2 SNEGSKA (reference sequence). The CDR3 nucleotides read TGCAGTGCCCGGAATACAGGGTTGGAGACCCAGTACTTC. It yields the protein CSARNTGLETQYF.